This T cell receptor beta chain appears in the sequencing data of a study of shared clonotypes between healthy human individuals (dated by TCRdb to 2020 to 2021). About the full investigation: The cohort comprised two women and a few men aged 18 to 49 years. For each donor, CD4 naive and CD4 memory were each run on three plates, CD8 naive on two plates, and CD8 memory on one plate. To estimate repertoire size and how much clonotypes are shared between individuals, the study performed deep sequencing of blood TCR repertoires from a few healthy adults. To increase sequencing depth and limit assay-specific biases, TCR repertoire library preparation and sequencing were carried out by different laboratories using diverse techniques. Per donor, leukapheresis produced somewhere between about 0.94 and 10 billion PBMCs.

Broader findings and caveats from the paper: Larger estimated clonotype richness was generally found for naive subsets than for memory subsets. Based on pairwise subsampling, the degree of clonotype sharing among donors was expected to be affected by sequencing depth. Rarefaction of sorted-subset datasets indicated incomplete sequencing despite the large sequencing depth. Sampling was restricted to blood, and TCR repertoires in tissue are likely to differ from TCR repertoires in blood. Across a handful of donors, 5% to 6% of naive CD4, over 3% of naive CD8, about 2% of memory CD4, and 0.4% of memory CD8 clonotypes were shared. Compared with non-shared clonotypes, clonotypes shared by all four sorted-subset donors had higher generation probabilities. Because the study included only a small number of donors, the genetic and exposure-history diversity represented was limited.

From the germline V gene, CDR1 is SQVTM and CDR2 is ANQGSEA. Inclusive of the bounding cysteine and phenylalanine, the CDR3 is 13 residues long. The retained sequence is limited to the CDR3, 39 bases, with the frame set at the first base. Trimming removed 4 bases from V and 4 bases from J, leaving 13 bases between the germline ends. TCR CDR3 regions were amplified from genomic DNA by multiplex PCR using the deep immunoSEQ assay. Genomic DNA extracted from each cell subset was distributed evenly over all wells of several immunoSEQ 96-well plates, and each plate served as one replicate. For sorted subsets, approximately 210 ng of genomic DNA, equivalent to around 29,000 T cell genomes, went into each replicate PCR. Purified libraries were measured with a Qubit 3.0 fluorometer, size-checked on a Bioanalyzer 2100, and measured again with the KAPA Library Quantification kit. Every immunoSEQ 96-well plate was sequenced on a separate single-read 150-cycle Illumina NextSeq 550 flow cell. As for how the authors treated the data: Because the immunoSEQ output included only junctional sequences and no quality scores, the filtering could not be the same as the filtering used for full-length reads. Sequences were annotated with PyIR, a Python wrapper for IgBLAST v1.9, and V/J genes and CDR3 were assigned using IMGT germline references. Reads were filtered out if the reads had weak V/J assignments (E-value above 1e-6), no CDR3, stop codons, out-of-frame junctions, or ambiguous translated residues. A V3J clonotype was defined by an identical inferred V gene, J gene, and CDR3 amino acid sequence. Percentage overlap between repertoires was computed as shared unique clonotypes divided by the size of the smaller repertoire. Repertoire richness was assessed with RTK rarefaction, the Chao1 estimator, and Recon v2.1 estimates of unobserved clonotypes. Generation probabilities were computed with OLGA for all TCRbeta clonotypes obtained by the gDNA method from a few donors. The immuneACCESS repertoire file appears here via TCRdb, limited to in-frame rearrangements. These files lack a portion of the clones; in checked studies, under half of the deficit traces to unresolved V genes, and the cause of the others is not known. That table furnishes V, J and clone size, whereas the DNA furnished D and trimming. For this sample there are 2 million to 3 million clones; over 85% appear just once. The biggest ten clones account for 0.14% of the sample.

Donors were healthy HIV-negative adults with no recently reported acute infections or vaccinations. Every donor was a Caucasian adult residing in Nashville, Tennessee, USA. Magnetic negative selection was used to enrich CD4+ T cells, after which naive cells were positively selected on CD45RA and the negative fraction became the memory subset. After blood collection by leukapheresis, PBMCs were isolated using Ficoll-Histopaque density gradient centrifugation and then cryopreserved in the vapor phase of liquid nitrogen. Analytical flow cytometry was used to check the purity and quantity of each magnetically sorted T cell population. From each sorted fraction, genomic DNA was isolated and quantified by UV absorbance on a Nanodrop 2000c. Comment on this clone: This clone's antigen is unknown. Base qualities were left out, and no much larger clone turns up one base away. Additional DNA sequences in this sample encode the identical CDR3.

The TCR sequence derives from a man aged 18 to 35 in good health. Material: naive CD4+ T cells sorted from blood. What the cell subset or site label conveys for this sample: CD45RA+ positively selected. The chain is encoded by TRBV29-1 joined to TRBJ1-1, and perhaps TRBD1 as D gene, on 6 matching bases. This receptor has the CDR3 CSVVGQGSTEAFF. The nucleotides read TGCAGCGTTGTTGGGCAGGGGAGCACTGAAGCTTTCTTT.